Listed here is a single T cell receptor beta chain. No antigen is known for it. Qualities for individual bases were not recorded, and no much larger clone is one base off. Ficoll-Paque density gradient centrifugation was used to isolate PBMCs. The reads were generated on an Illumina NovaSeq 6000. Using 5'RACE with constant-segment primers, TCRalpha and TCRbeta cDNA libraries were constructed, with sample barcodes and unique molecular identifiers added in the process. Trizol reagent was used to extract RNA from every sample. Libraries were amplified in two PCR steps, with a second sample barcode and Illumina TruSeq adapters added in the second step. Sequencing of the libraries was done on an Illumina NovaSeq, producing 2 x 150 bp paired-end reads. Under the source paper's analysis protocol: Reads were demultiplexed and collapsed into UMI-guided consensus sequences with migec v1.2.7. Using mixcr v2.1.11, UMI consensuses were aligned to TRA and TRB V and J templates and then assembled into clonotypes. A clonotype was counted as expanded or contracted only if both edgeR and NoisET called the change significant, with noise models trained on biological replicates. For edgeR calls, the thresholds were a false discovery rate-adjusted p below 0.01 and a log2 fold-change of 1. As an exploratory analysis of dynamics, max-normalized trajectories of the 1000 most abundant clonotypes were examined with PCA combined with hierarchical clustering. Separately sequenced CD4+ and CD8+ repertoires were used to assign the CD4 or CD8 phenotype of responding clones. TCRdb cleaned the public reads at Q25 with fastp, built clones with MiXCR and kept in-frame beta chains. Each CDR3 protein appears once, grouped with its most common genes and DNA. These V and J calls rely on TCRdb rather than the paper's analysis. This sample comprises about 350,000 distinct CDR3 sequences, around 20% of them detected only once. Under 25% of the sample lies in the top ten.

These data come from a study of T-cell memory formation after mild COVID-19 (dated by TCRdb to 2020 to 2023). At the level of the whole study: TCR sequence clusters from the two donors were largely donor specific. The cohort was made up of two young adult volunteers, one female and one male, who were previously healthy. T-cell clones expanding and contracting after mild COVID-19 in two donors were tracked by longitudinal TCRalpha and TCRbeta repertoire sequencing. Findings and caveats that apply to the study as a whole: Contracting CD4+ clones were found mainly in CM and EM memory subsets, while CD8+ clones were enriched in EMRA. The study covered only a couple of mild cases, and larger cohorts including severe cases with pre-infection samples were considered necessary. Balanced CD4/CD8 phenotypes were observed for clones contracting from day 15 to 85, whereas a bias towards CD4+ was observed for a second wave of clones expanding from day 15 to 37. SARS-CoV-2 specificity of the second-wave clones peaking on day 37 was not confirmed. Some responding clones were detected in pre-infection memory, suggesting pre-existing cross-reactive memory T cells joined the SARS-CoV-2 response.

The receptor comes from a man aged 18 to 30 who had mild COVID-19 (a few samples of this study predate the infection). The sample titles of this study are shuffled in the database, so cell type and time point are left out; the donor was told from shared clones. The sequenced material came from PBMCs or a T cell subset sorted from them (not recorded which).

The CDR3 region has the sequence CASSLGVAGEQFF. The DNA sequence is as follows: TGTGCCAGCAGCTTAGGGGTGGCGGGTGAGCAGTTCTTC. The rearrangement combines TRBV7-9 with TRBJ2-1; a tentative D call is TRBD2 (5 bases match). Taken from the germline V gene (reference sequence), the CDR1 and CDR2 loops are SEHNR and FQNEAQ. Inclusive of the bounding cysteine and phenylalanine, the CDR3 is 13 residues long. Of all the DNA, just the CDR3 is kept, 39 bases in frame from base 1. V is clipped by 1 base and J by 9 bases, and the sequence between their germline boundaries is 10 bases long.